The next 14 T cell receptor beta chains were all read from a single sample in a study of cytomegalovirus exposure and HLA in healthy donors. The study ran its PCR with 60 Vbeta and 13 Jbeta primers. Generated by immunoSEQ multiplex PCR, the TCRdb table keeps only in-frame clones and is missing some. The repertoire includes 150,000 to 200,000 clones, 60% to 85% of them detected once, and 7.4% sits in the top ten. Source material: PBMCs. Receptor source: a male donor in good health and CMV-seropositive.

The chain uses TRBV7-2 and TRBJ2-3, with D unclear. Germline values: CDR1 SGHTA, CDR2 FQGNSA. The CDR3 is made up of 12 amino acids. V was pared by 2 bases and J by 2 bases, with 2 bases between. The CDR3 loop is CASSLYTDTQYF. In DNA, the CDR3 is TGTGCCAGCAGCTTATACACAGATACGCAGTATTTT.

The V gene is TRBV9, the J gene TRBJ2-5; TRBD2 matches at 8 bases. J lost 2 bases, V lost 0 bases, and 9 bases had no gene match. This CDR3 comprises 17 residues. The germline V gene encodes CDR1 SGDLS and CDR2 YYNGEE. CDR3 residues: CASSVEGSGAYQETQYF. CDR3 in DNA: TGTGCCAGCAGCGTAGAGGGTAGCGGGGCCTATCAAGAGACCCAGTACTTC.

The chain couples TRBV7-9 to TRBJ1-2; unclear D gene. Germline CDR1 reads SEHNR; CDR2 reads FQNEAQ (reference sequence). V shed 1 base and J shed 4 bases, with 10 bases lying between them. The CDR3 spans 14 residues. The CDR3 DNA follows: TGTGCCAGCAGCTTAGAAGGGAGGTTCTATGGCTACACCTTC. Encoded protein: CASSLEGRFYGYTF.

This clone was observed a few times. The rearrangement links TRBV4-3 to TRBJ2-1; weak D call: TRBD2 (5 bases). Per germline, CDR1 LGHNA and CDR2 YSLEER. The CDR3 is 14 amino acids. The ends were cut back, 5 bases at V and 5 bases at J, with 13 bases in the middle. CDR3 DNA: TGCGCCAGCAGCGCCAGGCAGAGGGACAATGAGCAGTTCTTC. It yields the protein CASSARQRDNEQFF.

The J gene is TRBJ2-1, the V gene TRBV15, with 7 bases matching TRBD2. This CDR3 has 13 residues. CDR1 and CDR2 from the germline V gene are LNHNV and YYDKDF (reference sequence). The junction had 5 bases not matched to a gene; V was cut back by 3 bases and J by 9 bases. CDR3 loop: CATSREGGSEQFF. The CDR3 bases are TGTGCCACCAGCAGGGAGGGCGGGAGTGAGCAGTTCTTC.

The chain is built from TRBV10-2 and TRBJ2-3; D remains ambiguous. Germline values: CDR1 WSHSY, CDR2 SAAADI. V lost 6 bases, J lost 7 bases, and 8 bases lay in between. CDR3 size: 11 residues. CDR3 sequence: CASSTRNTQYF. CDR3 DNA: TGCGCCAGCAGCACGCGGAATACGCAGTATTTT.

The chain couples TRBV30 to TRBJ1-5; no firm D call. Germline CDR1 GTSNPN, CDR2 SVGIG (reference sequence). CDR3 length: 14 amino acids. Trimming shortened V by 3 bases and J by 4 bases, and 13 bases separated the two germline ends. The CDR3 coding sequence is TGTGCCTGGAGCCCGGGAGTTCTTAATCAGCCCCAGCATTTT. This gives the protein CAWSPGVLNQPQHF.

CDR3 region: CASSDSLSEGQFF. The CDR3, as DNA: TGCGCCAGCAGTGACTCCTTGTCGGAGGGGCAGTTCTTC. V and J are TRBV10-1 and TRBJ2-1; weak D call: TRBD2 (6 bases). CDR1 and CDR2 from the germline V gene are WNHNN and SYGVQD (reference sequence). The CDR3 totals 13 residues. The V end lost 3 bases, the J end lost 12 bases, and 15 bases lay between the germline ends.

V is TRBV6-1 and J is TRBJ2-3; D is possibly TRBD1 (6 bases). Deletions cut 7 bases from V and 1 base from J, with 15 bases between. The V gene's germline CDR1 is MNHNS and CDR2 SASEGT. The CDR3 covers 15 residues. CDR3 residues: CASTRLRGGTDTQYF. CDR3 nucleotides: TGTGCCAGCACCCGGCTCAGGGGAGGCACAGATACGCAGTATTTT.

The chain recombines TRBV19 with TRBJ2-3; 7 bases fit TRBD1. This CDR3 is built from 15 residues. V was pared by 5 bases and J by 0 bases, with 5 bases of the junction left unmatched. Germline V gene data show CDR1 as LNHDA and CDR2 as SQIVND (reference sequence). Here the CDR3 DNA reads TGTGCCAGTAGTTTCACGACAGGGAGCACAGATACGCAGTATTTT. It codes for CASSFTTGSTDTQYF.

The V gene is TRBV4-1, the J gene TRBJ2-5, with 7 bases that match TRBD2. There are 16 residues in the CDR3. The trim removed 0 bases at V and 7 bases at J, leaving 11 bases unmatched. Germline CDR1 MGHRA, CDR2 YSYEKL. Here the CDR3 reads CASSQDKASGPGTQYF. DNA of the CDR3: TGCGCCAGCAGCCAAGACAAGGCTAGCGGCCCGGGGACCCAGTACTTC.

The chain uses TRBV7-6 and TRBJ2-1, with 11 bases that match TRBD2. J was trimmed by 9 bases and V by 3 bases; bases with no gene match: 10. The CDR3 extends over 16 amino acids. Germline values: CDR1 SGHVS, CDR2 FNYEAQ. This CDR3 reads CASSFSSGGPGSEQFF. CDR3 sequence (DNA): TGTGCCAGCAGCTTTTCTAGCGGGGGGCCGGGGAGTGAGCAGTTCTTC.

The chain couples TRBV4-1 to TRBJ2-2; TRBD2 matches 8 bases. CDR3 size: 17 residues. The V gene end was trimmed by 2 bases and the J gene end by 8 bases; junction bases not matched to a gene: 13. Germline-derived CDR1 and CDR2 are MGHRA and YSYEKL. Written as DNA, the CDR3 is TGCGCCAGCAGCCAAACCCCCGTTGGACTAGCTGCGGGGGAGCTGTTTTTT. Protein product: CASSQTPVGLAAGELFF.

The chain is built from TRBV12-5 and TRBJ1-4; a possible D gene is TRBD1 (6 bases). Trimming removed 8 bases from V and 8 bases from J, with 15 bases in between. The CDR3 is made up of 13 amino acids. In germline, CDR1 is LGHNT, CDR2 FRNRAP. As DNA, the CDR3 is TGTGCTAGTTCTCAGGGGTTTCAAGAAAAACTGTTTTTT. Protein sequence: CASSQGFQEKLFF.